This TCR beta chain was captured by sequencing in a study of cytomegalovirus exposure and HLA in healthy donors. 13 Jbeta primers and 60 Vbeta primers were used for the PCR. Clones were read by immunoSEQ multiplex PCR, and TCRdb kept only the in-frame ones, dropping some. The sample contains 150,000 to 200,000 clones, 85% to 90% of which appear only once. This CDR3 has 21 residues. Germline loops: CDR1 SQVTM, CDR2 ANQGSEA. After removal of 6 bases from V and 0 bases from J, the junction contained 19 bases not matched to a gene. Sequenced: PBMCs. The TCR originated in a woman aged 18-30 years in good health and CMV-seronegative. V gene TRBV29-1 combines with J gene TRBJ2-1, with 14 bases fitting TRBD2. The CDR3 sequence: CSVGGGARLAGGSSSYNEQFF. In DNA form, the CDR3 reads TGCAGCGTGGGGGGGGGAGCCCGACTAGCGGGAGGGTCGAGCTCCTACAATGAGCAGTTCTTC.